Included here is one T cell receptor beta chain sequence, with context. No antigen is known for it. For TCR, cDNA came from 5'RACE template switching, which added a universal primer site and UMIs. A single record per CDR3 protein comes from TCRdb applying MiXCR to the 5' RACE reads. The sample lists fewer than 350,000 distinct CDR3 sequences, 8.5% to 10% occurring once. The sample originates from a study of T cells after yellow fever vaccination. As for the study in general: Fractions with few cells were prepared using SMART-Seq v4 Ultra Low Input. Study findings and constraints: Repertoires obtained by FACS sorting could include abundant clonotypes that entered as contaminants from the bulk population.

CDR1 and CDR2 (germline): SGHDT, YYEEEE. V gave up 0 bases and J gave up 2 bases, with 8 bases separating them. This CDR3 region has 14 residues. This specimen consisted of PBMCs, obtained on the day of the first yellow fever vaccination. The chain joins TRBV5-6 to TRBJ2-5; D ambiguous. The receptor was derived from a man between 18 and 29 years old who received the YFV17D yellow fever vaccine. The CDR3 DNA reads as TGTGCCAGCAGCTTGGGGTTCAGACAAGAGACCCAGTACTTC. Translating it yields CASSLGFRQETQYF.